The sequence of this T cell receptor beta chain was determined in a study of T-cell memory formation after mild COVID-19. Study observations and caveats: Prior to infection, memory already included some responding clones, suggesting cross-reactive memory joined. Contracting clones, day 15 to 85, had balanced CD4/CD8, and later expanders favored CD4+.

From 5'RACE with constant-segment primers came TCR alpha and TCR beta cDNA libraries that carried sample barcodes and UMIs. TCRdb passed the 5' RACE reads through MiXCR, listing each CDR3 protein once. Of more than 400,000 distinct CDR3 sequences listed, roughly 18% are singletons. Concerning this clonotype itself: Its antigen is unknown.

This CDR3 has 16 residues. The germline gives CDR1 LGHDT, CDR2 YNNKEL (reference sequence). V lost 2 bases and J lost 0; bases outside the gene matches: 3. Sequenced sample: PBMCs or a T cell subset sorted from them (not recorded which). This chain uses TRBV3-1 with TRBJ2-1, with 8 bases identical to TRBD2. The sequence came from an adult woman who had mild COVID-19 (a few samples of this study predate the infection). Cell type and time point are not known. The CDR3 protein is CASSQWLAGSYNEQFF. CDR3 nucleotide sequence: TGTGCCAGCAGCCAATGGCTAGCGGGCTCCTACAATGAGCAGTTCTTC.